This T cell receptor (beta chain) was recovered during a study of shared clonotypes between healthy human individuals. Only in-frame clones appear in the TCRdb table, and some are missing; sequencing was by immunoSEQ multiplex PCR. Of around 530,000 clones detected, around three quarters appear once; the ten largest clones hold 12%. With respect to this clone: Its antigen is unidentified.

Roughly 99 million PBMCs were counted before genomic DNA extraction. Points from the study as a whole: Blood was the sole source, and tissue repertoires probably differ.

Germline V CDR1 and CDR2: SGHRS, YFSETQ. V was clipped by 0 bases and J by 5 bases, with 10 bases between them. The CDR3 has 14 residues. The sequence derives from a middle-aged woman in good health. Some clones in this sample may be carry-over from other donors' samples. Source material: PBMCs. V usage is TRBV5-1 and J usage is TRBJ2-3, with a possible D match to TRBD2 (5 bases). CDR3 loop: CASSLGGGEDTQYF. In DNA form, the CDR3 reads TGCGCCAGCAGCTTGGGTGGAGGAGAAGATACGCAGTATTTT.